This T cell receptor beta chain comes out of a study of blood T cell repertoires in COVID-19. The junction had 9 bases not matched to a gene; V was cut back by 6 bases and J by 9 bases. Per the germline V gene, CDR1 is ENHRY and CDR2 is SYGVKD. The CDR3 covers 14 residues. Clones were read by immunoSEQ multiplex PCR, and TCRdb kept only the in-frame ones, dropping some. The repertoire holds some 100,000 clones, with around nine tenths as singletons. The chain links TRBV10-3 to TRBJ1-3; TRBD1 matches at 9 bases. Sequencing was performed on peripheral blood. The TCR comes from a woman aged 70 to 79 with acute or convalescent COVID-19. Here the CDR3 reads CAIRGTGFTATIYF. CDR3 sequence (DNA): TGTGCCATCAGGGGGACAGGGTTTACGGCCACCATATATTTT.